The present T cell receptor (beta chain) was sequenced within a study of cytomegalovirus exposure and HLA in healthy donors. Study-level information: There were roughly 110 million unique TCR beta sequences, drawn from 180 million or so T cells, in an earlier analysis.

This clone is a singleton in its sample. Its specificity is unknown. Study observations and caveats: Accurate prediction of most subjects' HLA-A and HLA-B alleles from TCR beta sequences was reported.

J was trimmed by 6 bases and V by 1 base; bases with no gene match: 5. The CDR3 loop spans 14 amino acids. CDR1 is MDHEN and CDR2 is SYDVKM in the germline V gene. The PCR made use of 60 Vbeta and 13 Jbeta primers. Repertoires were generated with immunoSEQ multiplex PCR, while TCRdb's copy carries only in-frame clones and drops some. The sample yields about 130,000 clones, roughly four fifths seen once. The chain recombines TRBV28 with TRBJ1-2; the match to TRBD1 covers 7 bases. The clonotype originates from a woman aged 40 to 50 in good health and CMV-seropositive. The specimen was PBMCs. Here the CDR3 reads CASSLYRGAHGYTF. DNA of the CDR3: TGTGCCAGCAGTTTATACAGGGGAGCCCATGGCTACACCTTC.